This T cell receptor (beta chain) was identified in a study of T cell responses to AZD1222 COVID-19 vaccine. The V segment lost 4 bases and the J segment 5 bases; nucleotides outside the gene matches: 9. Germline CDR1 and CDR2: MNHNS and SASEGT. This CDR3 is built from 16 residues. On this clone: What it recognizes is unknown.

Study-wide points: Vaccine-associated CD4 TCRs ranged over spike, dominating at 160-218 and 743-854. The peak T cell response came first, and repertoires were sampled only after it. A reported finding is that nearly half of spike-specific TCRs target unmutated variant regions. The study identified only a handful of AZD1222 recipients as seropositive at baseline.

Sequencing used immunoSEQ multiplex PCR; TCRdb keeps in-frame clones, though not all of them. The sample holds 100,000 to 150,000 clones; 90% are singletons and the top ten take around 6.9%. The V call is TRBV6-1, the J call TRBJ2-1; 9 positions agree with TRBD1. The receptor's source is an adult in good health. Specimen: peripheral blood, collected on day 0 of AZD1222 vaccination. Written as DNA, the CDR3 is TGTGCCAGCAGTGCTTTCGGGACAGGGCGCGACAATGAGCAGTTCTTC. Its translation: CASSAFGTGRDNEQFF.